This T cell receptor beta chain was sequenced in a study of control samples from healthy donors and cancer patients. TCRdb's table, derived via immunoSEQ multiplex PCR, lists solely in-frame clones and lacks some. The data contain around 200,000 clones, approximately 95% of them singletons. V was clipped by 7 bases and J by 0 bases, with 9 bases between them. This CDR3 region has 13 residues. From germline, CDR1 is MNHNY and CDR2 SVGAGI (reference sequence). The source material was blood. The receptor was isolated from a man aged 18 to 35 in good health. The chain carries TRBV6-6 and TRBJ1-1, with D hard to call. CDR3 nucleotides: TGTGCCAGCATGTCAGGAATGAACACTGAAGCTTTCTTT. It is translated as CASMSGMNTEAFF.